Each of the 15 T cell receptor beta chains below was sequenced from the same sample in a study of neurological immune-mediated disorders. TCRdb reprocessed the 5' RACE reads via MiXCR and lists one record per CDR3 protein. This sample yields just over 20,000 distinct CDR3 sequences, of which roughly a sixth are seen a single time; over 6.5% belongs to the top ten. The source material was CD8+ T cells from blood. The origin of the receptors is a woman between 18 and 29 years old with multiple sclerosis.

The chain couples TRBV6-6 to TRBJ1-1; D gene unclear. V lost 5 bases and J lost 4, with 11 bases in between. The V gene's germline CDR1 is MNHNY and CDR2 SVGAGI (reference sequence). This CDR3 region has 13 residues. The CDR3 region is CASSPSGGTEAFF. CDR3 DNA sequence: TGTGCCAGCAGTCCCTCGGGTGGCACTGAAGCTTTCTTT.

The chain is built from TRBV29-1 and TRBJ2-7; 7 bases match TRBD1. The CDR3 length is 11 residues. V was pared by 4 bases and J by 6 bases, with 3 bases of the junction left unmatched. In germline, CDR1 is SQVTM, CDR2 ANQGSEA. Here the CDR3 DNA reads TGCAGCGTTGTGTCAGGGGGCGAGCAGTACTTC. Translating gives CSVVSGGEQYF.

This clonotype was detected many times. The chain combines TRBV7-2 with TRBJ2-3, with D possibly TRBD1 on 5 matching bases. Germline values: CDR1 SGHTA, CDR2 FQGNSA. This CDR3 is built from 13 residues. V dropped 5 bases and J dropped 5 bases, with 11 bases sitting between them. The chain's CDR3 is CASSLDIGDTQYF. CDR3 coding DNA: TGTGCCAGCAGCCTGGACATCGGAGATACGCAGTATTTT. Together with reference TRBV7-2 and TRBJ2-3, the CDR3 gives the full variable domain: GAGVSQSPSNKVTEKGKDVELRCDPISGHTALYWYRQSLGQGLEFLIYFQGNSAPDKSGLPSDRFSAERTGGSVSTLTIQRTQQEDSAVYLCASSLDIGDTQYFGPGTRLTVL.

This clonotype occurred many times. The J gene is TRBJ2-3, the V gene TRBV29-1; possibly TRBD1 for D (6 bases). Per the germline V gene, CDR1 is SQVTM and CDR2 is ANQGSEA. V was shortened by 5 bases and J by 0 bases, with 9 bases between the two germline ends. The CDR3 sequence is 13 residues long. CDR3 coding DNA: TGCAGCGTTACAACAGGGAGCACAGATACGCAGTATTTT. Translation gives CSVTTGSTDTQYF.

This clonotype was seen ten or more times. This chain connects TRBV15 to TRBJ2-5, with D possibly called TRBD1 or TRBD2 (6 bases each). V shed 4 bases and J shed 5 bases, with 14 bases lying between them. Germline values: CDR1 LNHNV, CDR2 YYDKDF (reference sequence). This CDR3 has 14 residues. The CDR3 sequence is CATSTTTGRETQYF. In DNA, the CDR3 is TGTGCCACCAGCACTACTACAGGGAGGGAGACCCAGTACTTC.

There are many counts of this clonotype. The CDR3 sequence is CSANSPGAVEYNEQFF. The CDR3 DNA sequence: TGCAGTGCAAATTCGCCGGGGGCCGTTGAATACAATGAGCAGTTCTTC. This rearrangement joins TRBV20-1 to TRBJ2-1; D possibly uses TRBD1 or TRBD2 (6 bases each). Germline V gives CDR1 DFQATT, CDR2 SNEGSKA (reference sequence). The CDR3 extends over 16 amino acids. V dropped 6 bases and J dropped 4 bases, with 22 bases sitting between them.

Within the sample, this clonotype is medium-sized. The V gene is TRBV7-2, the J gene TRBJ1-4, with unresolved D. This CDR3 has 13 amino acids. V was trimmed by 1 base and J by 3 bases, leaving 3 bases between them. Germline lookup yields CDR1 SGHTA and CDR2 FQGNSA. The CDR3 here is CASSLEANEKLFF. CDR3 DNA sequence: TGTGCCAGCAGCTTAGAGGCTAATGAAAAACTGTTTTTT.

The sample holds a few counts of this clonotype. V usage is TRBV27 and J usage is TRBJ1-5, with unresolved D. Trimming left V 7 bases short and J 7 bases short, with 14 bases between. The CDR3 has 13 residues. Germline loops: CDR1 MNHEY, CDR2 SMNVEV (reference sequence). The CDR3 spells CASKEAGSQPQHF. The CDR3 coding sequence is TGTGCCAGCAAAGAGGCAGGCTCCCAGCCCCAGCATTTT.

This clonotype was counted ten times or more. The chain recombines TRBV5-1 with TRBJ2-7, with 7 nucleotides matching TRBD1. Germline-derived CDR1 and CDR2 are SGHRS and YFSETQ. The CDR3 is made up of 14 amino acids. The V gene end was trimmed by 1 base and the J gene end by 3 bases; junction bases not matched to a gene: 4. The CDR3 sequence is CASSLKRTGYEQYF. The CDR3 DNA sequence: TGCGCCAGCAGCTTGAAGAGGACAGGCTACGAGCAGTACTTC.

This clonotype was recorded many times. The chain links TRBV6-5 to TRBJ1-2; 9 nucleotides align to TRBD1. The CDR3 is 15 amino acids. After removal of 5 bases from V and 6 bases from J, the junction contained 10 bases not matched to a gene. Germline lookup yields CDR1 MNHEY and CDR2 SVGAGI. The CDR3 is CASSARTGVEDGYTF. In DNA, the CDR3 is TGTGCCAGCAGTGCACGGACAGGGGTAGAAGATGGCTACACCTTC.

Remarks on this clonotype: This may arise from a read error, as a much more abundant clone is one base away. The J gene is TRBJ1-6, the V gene TRBV11-2; D might be TRBD1 (6 bases). This CDR3 has 16 amino acids. The ends were cut back, 4 bases at V and 10 bases at J, with 20 bases in the middle. Germline CDR1 is SGHAT and CDR2 is FQNNGV. The CDR3 DNA follows: TGTGCCAGCAGCTCGTGGGATGGGGACATTCACTCACCCCTCCACTTT. The encoded protein is CASSSWDGDIHSPLHF.

The chain links TRBV19 to TRBJ2-3, with D maybe TRBD2 (5 bases). V shed 3 bases and J shed 1 base, with 8 bases lying between them. Germline CDR1 is LNHDA and CDR2 is SQIVND (reference sequence). The CDR3 contains 14 residues. CDR3 nucleotides: TGTGCCAGTAGTATCCTGGAGGGCACAGATACGCAGTATTTT. Translation: CASSILEGTDTQYF. The whole variable domain, remainder taken from reference TRBV19 and TRBJ2-3, is DGGITQSPKYLFRKEGQNVTLSCEQNLNHDAMYWYRQDPGQGLRLIYYSQIVNDFQKGDIAEGYSVSREKKESFPLTVTSAQKNPTAFYLCASSILEGTDTQYFGPGTRLTVL.

This clonotype was found many times. The gene calls are TRBV7-2 and TRBJ2-7; 9 bases agree with TRBD2. CDR1 and CDR2 (germline): SGHTA, FQGNSA. J gave up 4 bases and V 1 base, and 5 bases lay outside the gene matches. The CDR3 has 15 residues. The CDR3 DNA sequence: TGTGCCAGCAGCTTAGGAGCGGGAGGTCGTTACGAGCAGTACGTC. Translated: CASSLGAGGRYEQYV.

This clonotype is categorized as medium-sized. The chain joins TRBV9 to TRBJ1-3; possible D gene TRBD1, 5 bases. The CDR3 runs 14 residues. Germline-derived CDR1 and CDR2 are SGDLS and YYNGEE. Trimming shortened V by 3 bases and J by 4 bases, and 11 bases separated the two germline ends. DNA for the CDR3: TGTGCCAGCAGCGGAGGGGTTCCGGGAAACACCATATATTTT. Translating it yields CASSGGVPGNTIYF.

This clonotype showed up many times. The rearrangement links TRBV29-1 to TRBJ1-4, with D possibly being TRBD1 (5 bases). V shed 4 bases and J shed 0 bases, with 9 bases lying between them. CDR1 and CDR2 (germline): SQVTM, ANQGSEA. The CDR3 has 14 amino acids. The CDR3 DNA reads TGCAGCGTTGTGGGGGGAACAACTAATGAAAAACTGTTTTTT. Translated: CSVVGGTTNEKLFF.